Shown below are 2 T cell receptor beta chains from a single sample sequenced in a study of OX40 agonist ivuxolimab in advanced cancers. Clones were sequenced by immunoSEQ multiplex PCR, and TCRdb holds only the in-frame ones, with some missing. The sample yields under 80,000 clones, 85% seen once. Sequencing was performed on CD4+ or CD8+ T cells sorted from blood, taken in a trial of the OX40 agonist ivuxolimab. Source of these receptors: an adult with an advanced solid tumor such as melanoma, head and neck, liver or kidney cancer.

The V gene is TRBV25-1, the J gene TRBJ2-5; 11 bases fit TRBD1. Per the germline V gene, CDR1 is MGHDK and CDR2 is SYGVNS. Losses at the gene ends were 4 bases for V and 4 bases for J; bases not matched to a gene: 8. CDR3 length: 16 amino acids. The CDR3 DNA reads TGTGCCAGCAGTGGATCTTGGACAGGGGGCAGAGAGACCCAGTACTTC. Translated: CASSGSWTGGRETQYF.

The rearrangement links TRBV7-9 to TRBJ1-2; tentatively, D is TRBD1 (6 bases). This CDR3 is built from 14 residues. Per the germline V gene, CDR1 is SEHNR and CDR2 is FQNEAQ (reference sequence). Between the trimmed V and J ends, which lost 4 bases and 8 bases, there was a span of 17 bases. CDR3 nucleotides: TGTGCCAGCAGCTGGGTCGGACAGTGGGGGGGCTACACCTTC. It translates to CASSWVGQWGGYTF.